This T cell receptor (beta chain) was obtained from a study of cytomegalovirus exposure and HLA in healthy donors. Comments on this clone: No antigen is known for it.

In germline, CDR1 is DFQATT, CDR2 SNEGSKA (reference sequence). Between the trimmed V and J ends, which lost 6 bases and 7 bases, there was a span of 10 bases. The CDR3 extends over 11 amino acids. General study points: In a later analysis, compared with equally common non-associated chains, HLA-associated beta chains were more expanded. As confirmed in vitro, a few CMV-associated chains were specific for CMV antigens.

The PCR made use of 60 Vbeta and 13 Jbeta primers. Profiled with immunoSEQ multiplex PCR; TCRdb holds only in-frame clones, not every one. In the table there are a few hundred thousand clones, 80% of which are singletons. V is TRBV20-1 and J is TRBJ2-1, with D possibly matching TRBD1 (5 bases). The receptor was isolated from a girl aged 2 to 10 in good health and CMV-seronegative. The specimen sequenced was PBMCs. For the CDR3, the DNA is TGCAGTGCCTCCAGGGTGAATGAGCAGTTCTTC. This codes for CSASRVNEQFF.